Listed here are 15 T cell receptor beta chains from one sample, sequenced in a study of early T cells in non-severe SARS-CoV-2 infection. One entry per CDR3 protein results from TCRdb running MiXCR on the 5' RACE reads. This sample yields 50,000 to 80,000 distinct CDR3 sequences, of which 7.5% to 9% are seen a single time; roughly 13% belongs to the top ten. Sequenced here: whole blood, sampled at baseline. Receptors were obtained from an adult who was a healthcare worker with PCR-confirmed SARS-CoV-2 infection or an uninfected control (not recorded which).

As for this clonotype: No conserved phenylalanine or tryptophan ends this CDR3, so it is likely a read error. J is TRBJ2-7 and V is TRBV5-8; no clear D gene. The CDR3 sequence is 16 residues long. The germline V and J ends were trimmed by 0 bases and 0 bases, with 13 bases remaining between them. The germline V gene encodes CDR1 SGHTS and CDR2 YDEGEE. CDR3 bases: TGTGCCAGCAGCTTGGCCCGCTACCCGACCTCCTACGAGCAGTACTCC. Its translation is CASSLARYPTSYEQYS.

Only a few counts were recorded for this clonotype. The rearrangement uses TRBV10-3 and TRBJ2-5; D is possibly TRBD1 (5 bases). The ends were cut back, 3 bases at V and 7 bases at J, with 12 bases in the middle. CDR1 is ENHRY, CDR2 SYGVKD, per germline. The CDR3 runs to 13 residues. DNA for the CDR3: TGTGCCATCAGTGACAGTCCTCAGGGGACCCAGTACTTC. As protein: CAISDSPQGTQYF.

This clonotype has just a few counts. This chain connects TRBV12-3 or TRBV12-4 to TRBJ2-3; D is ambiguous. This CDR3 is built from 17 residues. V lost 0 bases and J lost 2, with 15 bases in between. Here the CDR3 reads CASSLALTTLNTDTQYF. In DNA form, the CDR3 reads TGTGCCAGCAGTTTAGCTTTGACGACCCTAAACACAGATACGCAGTATTTT.

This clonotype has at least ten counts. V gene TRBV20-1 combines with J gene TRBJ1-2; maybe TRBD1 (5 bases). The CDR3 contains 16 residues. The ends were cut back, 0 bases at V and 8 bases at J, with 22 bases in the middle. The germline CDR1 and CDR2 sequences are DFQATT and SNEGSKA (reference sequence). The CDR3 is CSARDPRQGAFGGYTF. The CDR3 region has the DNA TGCAGTGCTAGAGACCCTAGGCAGGGCGCTTTTGGGGGCTACACCTTC.

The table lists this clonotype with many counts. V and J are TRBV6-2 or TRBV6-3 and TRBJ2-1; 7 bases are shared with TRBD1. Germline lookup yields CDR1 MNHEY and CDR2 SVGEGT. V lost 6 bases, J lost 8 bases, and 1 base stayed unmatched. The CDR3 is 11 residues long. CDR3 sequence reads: CASSQGDEQFF. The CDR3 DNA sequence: TGTGCCAGCAGCCAGGGGGATGAGCAGTTCTTC.

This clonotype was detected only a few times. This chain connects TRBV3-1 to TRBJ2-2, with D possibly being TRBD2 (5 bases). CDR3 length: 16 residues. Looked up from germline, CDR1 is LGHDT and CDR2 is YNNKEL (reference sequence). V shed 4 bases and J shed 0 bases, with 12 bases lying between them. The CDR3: CASSLEWRPNTGELFF. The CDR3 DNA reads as TGTGCCAGCAGCCTCGAGTGGAGGCCGAACACCGGGGAGCTGTTTTTT.

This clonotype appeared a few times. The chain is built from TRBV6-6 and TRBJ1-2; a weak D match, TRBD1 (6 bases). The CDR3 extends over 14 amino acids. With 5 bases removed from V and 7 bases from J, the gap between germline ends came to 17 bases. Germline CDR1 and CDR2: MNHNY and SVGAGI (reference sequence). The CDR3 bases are TGTGCCAGCAGTCCGGGGGGGGCAGAGCTTGGCTACACCTTC. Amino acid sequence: CASSPGGAELGYTF.

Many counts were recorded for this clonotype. In nucleotides, the CDR3 is TGCGCCAGCAGCTTGGCCATGGGACTAGCATATGAGCAGTTCTTC. It specifies CASSLAMGLAYEQFF. V gene TRBV5-1 combines with J gene TRBJ2-1; 9 nucleotides line up with TRBD2. J gave up 8 bases and V 0 bases, and 6 bases lay outside the gene matches. This CDR3 contains 15 residues. Germline lookup yields CDR1 SGHRS and CDR2 YFSETQ.

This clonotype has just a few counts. The CDR3 spells CSALYPGTSDYNEQFF. The CDR3 DNA is TGCAGTGCTCTTTACCCCGGGACTAGCGACTACAATGAGCAGTTCTTC. The J gene is TRBJ2-1, the V gene TRBV20-1; 10 nucleotides agree with TRBD2. This CDR3 is built from 16 residues. V shed 5 bases, J shed 3 bases, and the junction held 10 bases outside the gene matches. Germline values: CDR1 DFQATT, CDR2 SNEGSKA (reference sequence).

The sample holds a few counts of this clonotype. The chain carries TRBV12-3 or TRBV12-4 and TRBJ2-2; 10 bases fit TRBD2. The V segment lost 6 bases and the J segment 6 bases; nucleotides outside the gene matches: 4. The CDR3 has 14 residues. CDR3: CASRSGRAPGELFF. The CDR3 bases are TGTGCCAGCAGGAGCGGGAGGGCCCCCGGGGAGCTGTTTTTT.

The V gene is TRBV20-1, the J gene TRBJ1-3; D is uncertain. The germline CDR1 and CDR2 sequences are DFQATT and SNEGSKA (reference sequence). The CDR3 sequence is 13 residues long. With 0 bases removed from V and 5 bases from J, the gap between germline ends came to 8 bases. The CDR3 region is CSARESGRNTIYF. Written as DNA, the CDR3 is TGCAGTGCTAGAGAGAGTGGGAGAAACACCATATATTTT.

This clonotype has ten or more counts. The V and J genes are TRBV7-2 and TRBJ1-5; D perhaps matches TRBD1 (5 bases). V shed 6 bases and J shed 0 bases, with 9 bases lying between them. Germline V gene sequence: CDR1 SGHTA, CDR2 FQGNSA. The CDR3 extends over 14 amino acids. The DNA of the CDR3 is TGTGCCAGCAGGGCAGGGACTAGCAATCAGCCCCAGCATTTT. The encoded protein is CASRAGTSNQPQHF.

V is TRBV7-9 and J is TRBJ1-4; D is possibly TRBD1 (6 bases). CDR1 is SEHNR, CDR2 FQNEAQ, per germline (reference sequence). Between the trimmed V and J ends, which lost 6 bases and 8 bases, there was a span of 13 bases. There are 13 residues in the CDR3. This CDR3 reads CASRRGLGEKLFF. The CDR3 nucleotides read TGTGCCAGCAGGAGGGGGTTGGGAGAAAAACTGTTTTTT.

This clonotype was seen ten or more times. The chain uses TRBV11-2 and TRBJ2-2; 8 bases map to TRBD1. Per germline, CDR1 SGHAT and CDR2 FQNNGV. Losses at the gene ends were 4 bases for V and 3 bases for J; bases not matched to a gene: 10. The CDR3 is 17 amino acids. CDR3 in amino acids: CASSSLDRALDTGELFF. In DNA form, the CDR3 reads TGTGCCAGCAGCTCCCTGGACAGGGCGTTGGACACCGGGGAGCTGTTTTTT.

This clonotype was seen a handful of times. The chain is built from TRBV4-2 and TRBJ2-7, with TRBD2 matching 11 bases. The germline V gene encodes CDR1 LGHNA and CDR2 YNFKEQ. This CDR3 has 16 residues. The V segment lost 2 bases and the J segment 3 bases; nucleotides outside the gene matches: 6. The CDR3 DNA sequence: TGTGCCAGCAGCCAATCTAGAGGACTAGCGGGCTACGAGCAGTACTTC. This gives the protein CASSQSRGLAGYEQYF.